This T cell receptor beta chain is drawn from a study of breast tumors, draining lymph nodes, adjacent tissues. Regarding the study as a whole: Tumor and nontumor repertoires were significantly more similar in luminal-like than in basal-like breast cancer. That most tumor T cells come from lymph nodes remained unproven. Data fit most tumor T cells coming from lymph node, expanding in tumor.

Samples came from axillary lymph nodes draining the breast cancer. A remark on this clonotype: Its matching antigen is unknown.

This CDR3 is 15 amino acids long. The V end was cut by 0 bases, the J end by 4 bases, with 12 bases between. Germline CDR1 reads SGHKS; CDR2 reads YYEKEE (reference sequence). TCRdb re-analysed the multiplex PCR reads in MiXCR, keeping a single row per CDR3 protein. The sample lists over 100,000 distinct CDR3 sequences; approximately 20% were seen once. The sequence came from a female donor with breast cancer. Some clones in this sample may be carry-over from other donors' samples. The rearrangement links TRBV5-5 to TRBJ2-3; perhaps TRBD1 as D (5 bases). Sequencing was carried out using axillary lymph node tissue. The chain's CDR3 is CASSLASQGPDTQYF. The CDR3 DNA follows: TGTGCCAGCAGCTTGGCCTCGCAGGGCCCAGATACGCAGTATTTT.